A single sample gave rise to the 31 T cell receptor beta chains below, sequenced in a study of T-cell reconstitution after alpha-beta-depleted transplantation in children. This sample's TCRbeta library carried unique molecular identifier barcodes. TCRdb called the PCR reads again in MiXCR, with one record for every CDR3 protein. This table holds 420,000 or so distinct CDR3 sequences, around 9.9% found once. The specimen was PBMCs from the stem cell graft donor, collected from the stem cell graft. Receptors were obtained from a human donor who donated a stem cell graft to a child with acute myeloid leukemia.

This clonotype showed up just a few times. The chain combines TRBV2 with TRBJ1-6; D possibly corresponds to TRBD1 (5 bases). Germline CDR1 SNHLY, CDR2 FYNNEI. CDR3 length: 15 residues. V was pared by 3 bases and J by 5 bases, with 11 bases between. The CDR3 reads CASSERGGNNSPLHF. CDR3 sequence (DNA): TGTGCCAGCAGTGAGAGGGGAGGTAATAATTCACCCCTCCACTTT.

In its sample, this clonotype was seen a few times. This chain connects TRBV20-1 to TRBJ2-2, with a weak D call TRBD1 (6 bases). This CDR3 spans 14 amino acids. Trimming stripped 5 bases from V and 0 bases from J, with 10 bases between. CDR1 is DFQATT and CDR2 is SNEGSKA in the germline V gene (reference sequence). This CDR3 is CSAGDITNTGELFF. CDR3 DNA sequence: TGCAGTGCTGGGGACATAACGAACACCGGGGAGCTGTTTTTT.

This clonotype has only a few counts. Mismatch with germline at one junction end may stem from a read error. CDR3 nucleotide sequence: TGTGCTAGCAGCCCCGGGGGGCTAGCGGGAGTGACATGGGAGACCCAGTACTTC. As protein: CASSPGGLAGVTWETQYF. The rearrangement uses TRBV7-7 and TRBJ2-5; 10 bases are shared with TRBD2. The germline CDR1 and CDR2 sequences are SSHAT and FNYEAQ (reference sequence). CDR3 length equals 18 residues.

The V call is TRBV20-1, the J call TRBJ2-2, with TRBD2 matching 8 bases. From germline, CDR1 is DFQATT and CDR2 SNEGSKA (reference sequence). This CDR3 region has 15 residues. Trimming removed 4 bases from V and 2 bases from J; junction bases left unmatched: 6. The CDR3 DNA follows: TGCAGTGCTAAAGACGGGACTAGAAACACCGGGGAGCTGTTTTTT. The encoded protein is CSAKDGTRNTGELFF.

This clonotype turned up a few times. The gene calls are TRBV5-1 and TRBJ1-2, with a possible D match to TRBD1 (6 bases). This CDR3 spans 12 amino acids. Trimming pared 0 bases from V and 6 bases from J, leaving 6 bases between. The V gene's germline CDR1 is SGHRS and CDR2 YFSETQ. The CDR3 reads CASSLDRDGYTF. For the CDR3, the DNA is TGCGCCAGCAGCTTGGACAGGGATGGCTACACCTTC.

This clonotype was found a few times. The genes are TRBV27 and TRBJ2-3; D may be TRBD1 (5 bases). V was clipped by 3 bases and J by 2 bases, with 12 bases between them. Germline values: CDR1 MNHEY, CDR2 SMNVEV (reference sequence). The CDR3 sequence is 15 residues long. CDR3 sequence: CASSFRGENTDTQYF. DNA for the CDR3: TGTGCCAGCAGTTTTAGGGGCGAAAACACAGATACGCAGTATTTT.

This clonotype came up many times. The gene calls are TRBV5-1 and TRBJ2-5; TRBD1 might be the D (5 bases). Germline CDR1 reads SGHRS; CDR2 reads YFSETQ. The V and J ends lost 2 bases and 9 bases respectively, with 8 bases between them. The CDR3 length is 11 residues. CDR3 coding DNA: TGCGCCAGCAGCTTCCAGGGTTCCCAGTACTTC. Its protein is CASSFQGSQYF.

This clonotype was counted between two and nine times. The rearrangement joins TRBV3-1 to TRBJ1-4, with unresolved D. V dropped 3 bases and J dropped 0 bases, with 8 bases sitting between them. Germline loops: CDR1 LGHDT, CDR2 YNNKEL (reference sequence). CDR3 length equals 15 residues. CDR3 amino acids: CASSQTRATNEKLFF. CDR3 coding DNA: TGTGCCAGCAGCCAGACCCGCGCAACTAATGAAAAACTGTTTTTT.

This clonotype was found many times. The rearrangement joins TRBV5-1 to TRBJ1-3; D perhaps matches TRBD1 (6 bases). The CDR3 loop spans 16 amino acids. The germline gives CDR1 SGHRS, CDR2 YFSETQ. Trimming took 2 bases from V and 4 from J, leaving 16 bases between them. The CDR3 protein is CASSFGPGAAGNTIYF. For the CDR3, the DNA is TGCGCCAGCAGCTTTGGCCCAGGGGCGGCAGGAAACACCATATATTTT.

This clonotype was detected only a few times. The genes are TRBV19 and TRBJ2-7, with 8 bases fitting TRBD2. This CDR3 comprises 14 residues. The J segment lost 6 bases and the V segment lost 3 bases, leaving 7 bases of the junction unmatched. In germline, CDR1 is LNHDA, CDR2 SQIVND (reference sequence). CDR3 sequence reads: CASSMERESVEQYF. CDR3 sequence (DNA): TGTGCCAGTAGTATGGAGCGGGAGTCGGTCGAGCAGTACTTC.

This clonotype was counted many times. This chain joins TRBV29-1 and TRBJ2-5; D gene ambiguous. Germline V lookup: CDR1 SQVTM, CDR2 ANQGSEA. CDR3 length equals 10 residues. Trimming cost V 4 bases and J 1 base, with 1 base left between them. This chain's CDR3 is CSVGQETQYF. The CDR3 DNA reads TGCAGCGTTGGCCAAGAGACCCAGTACTTC.

This sequence joins TRBV7-9 and TRBJ1-4; D is perhaps TRBD1 (5 bases). Trimming left V 5 bases short and J 6 bases short, with 10 bases between. Germline V gene lookup returns CDR1 SEHNR and CDR2 FQNEAQ (reference sequence). The CDR3 is 13 amino acids. The CDR3: CASSPGADEKLFF. The CDR3 bases are TGTGCCAGCAGCCCCGGGGCCGATGAAAAACTGTTTTTT.

In this sample, this clonotype turned up a few times. This chain connects TRBV7-2 to TRBJ2-7; 8 positions agree with TRBD1. This CDR3 region has 14 residues. J lost 6 bases, V lost 5 bases, and 9 bases had no gene match. The germline CDR1 and CDR2 sequences are SGHTA and FQGNSA. The DNA of the CDR3 is TGTGCCAGCAGCCCCGCGACAGGGGTTGGCGAGCAGTACTTC. Amino acids: CASSPATGVGEQYF.

This clonotype was picked up a small number of times. Written as DNA, the CDR3 is TGTGCCAGCAGTCCGGGACAGGGGGACTCTGGGGCCAACGTCCTGACTTTC. Amino acids: CASSPGQGDSGANVLTF. This chain links TRBV12-3 or TRBV12-4 with TRBJ2-6, with 11 bases lining up with TRBD1. CDR3 length equals 17 residues. V shed 5 bases, J shed 0 bases, and the junction held 3 bases outside the gene matches.

The rearrangement uses TRBV29-1 and TRBJ2-1; 12 bases are shared with TRBD2. V lost 8 bases, J lost 5 bases, and 4 bases stayed unmatched. CDR1 is SQVTM and CDR2 is ANQGSEA in the germline V gene. The CDR3 sequence is 13 residues long. CDR3 nucleotides: TGCAGCAAAACTAGCGGGGGGCACAATGAGCAGTTCTTC. Its translation: CSKTSGGHNEQFF.

The V and J genes are TRBV5-1 and TRBJ1-6; 7 nucleotides align to TRBD1. CDR1 is SGHRS and CDR2 is YFSETQ in the germline V gene. V dropped 4 bases and J dropped 5; count of bases not matched to a gene: 6. The CDR3 is made up of 15 amino acids. CDR3 in DNA: TGCGCCAGCAGCAAGACAGGGTTTGATAATTCACCCCTCCACTTT. Its protein product is CASSKTGFDNSPLHF.

As for this clonotype: A clone one base away is much larger, so this may be a read error. The chain joins TRBV7-9 to TRBJ1-5; 8 bases line up with TRBD1. The trim removed 6 bases at V and 7 bases at J, leaving 8 bases unmatched. Germline V lookup: CDR1 SEHNR, CDR2 FQNEAQ (reference sequence). The CDR3 runs to 14 residues. The CDR3 nucleotides read TGTGCCAGCAGTCCCCAGGGGGCCAAACAGCCCCAGCATTTT. Translation: CASSPQGAKQPQHF.

The chain recombines TRBV3-1 with TRBJ2-1, with 9 bases lining up with TRBD1. CDR1 is LGHDT, CDR2 YNNKEL, per germline (reference sequence). Trimming cost V 6 bases and J 1 base; bases outside gene matches: 7. The CDR3 is 16 amino acids. The CDR3 nucleotides are TGTGCCAGCAGACCCAAGACAGGGGGGTCCTACAATGAGCAGTTCTTC. Translated, it gives CASRPKTGGSYNEQFF.

This clonotype occurred a few times. V gene TRBV5-1 combines with J gene TRBJ2-1; 10 nucleotides align to TRBD2. Germline V gene lookup returns CDR1 SGHRS and CDR2 YFSETQ. This CDR3 has 17 amino acids. The V segment lost 4 bases and the J segment 1 base; nucleotides outside the gene matches: 8. The CDR3 reads CASSPSGRGPSYNEQFF. The DNA for the CDR3 is TGCGCCAGCAGCCCGAGCGGGAGGGGCCCTTCCTACAATGAGCAGTTCTTC.

The V call is TRBV20-1, the J call TRBJ2-7; the match to TRBD2 covers 12 bases. CDR3 size: 14 residues. Germline CDR1 is DFQATT and CDR2 is SNEGSKA (reference sequence). V was clipped by 6 bases and J by 0 bases; unmatched bases: 3. The CDR3 loop is CSAILAGGSYEQYF. The CDR3, as DNA: TGCAGTGCAATACTAGCGGGAGGCTCCTACGAGCAGTACTTC.

The sample holds many counts of this clonotype. The chain carries TRBV5-1 and TRBJ2-3, with 8 bases identical to TRBD1. Germline V gene sequence: CDR1 SGHRS, CDR2 YFSETQ. The CDR3 runs 19 residues. The J segment lost 5 bases and the V segment lost 4 bases, leaving 21 bases of the junction unmatched. The CDR3 spells CASSGLWTGRHTLGDTQYF. In nucleotides, the CDR3 is TGCGCCAGCAGCGGGCTGTGGACAGGGAGGCACACACTAGGAGATACGCAGTATTTT.

This clonotype has only a few counts. V usage is TRBV6-1 and J usage is TRBJ1-4, with 9 bases identical to TRBD1. CDR3 length equals 14 residues. Germline lookup yields CDR1 MNHNS and CDR2 SASEGT. J lost 4 bases, V lost 4 bases, and 1 base had no gene match. The DNA for the CDR3 is TGTGCCAGCAGTGGGACAGGGGTTAATGAAAAACTGTTTTTT. Translated: CASSGTGVNEKLFF.

This clonotype was picked up a small number of times. The chain couples TRBV20-1 to TRBJ1-2; the D is unclear. The CDR3 sequence is 13 residues long. Germline CDR1 is DFQATT and CDR2 is SNEGSKA (reference sequence). V lost 2 bases and J lost 3, with 10 bases in between. The CDR3 spells CSARSGGDYGYTF. CDR3 bases: TGCAGTGCTAGATCTGGCGGCGACTATGGCTACACCTTC.

There are a few counts of this clonotype. The rearrangement joins TRBV27 to TRBJ2-1; the D gene is possibly TRBD2 (6 bases). Germline V gene data show CDR1 as MNHEY and CDR2 as SMNVEV (reference sequence). This CDR3 has 18 amino acids. Trimming pared 6 bases from V and 0 bases from J, leaving 21 bases between. This CDR3 reads CASSSTRDSQSSYNEQFF. DNA for the CDR3: TGTGCCAGCAGCTCGACCCGGGACTCCCAAAGCTCCTACAATGAGCAGTTCTTC.

The chain combines TRBV20-1 with TRBJ1-1; 9 bases match TRBD1. This CDR3 spans 13 amino acids. Germline V gene sequence: CDR1 DFQATT, CDR2 SNEGSKA (reference sequence). J was trimmed by 5 bases and V by 6 bases; bases with no gene match: 7. The CDR3 region is CSAPGTGPTEAFF. CDR3 DNA sequence: TGCAGTGCACCGGGGACAGGGCCTACTGAAGCTTTCTTT.

The chain carries TRBV20-1 and TRBJ2-1, with 8 positions matching TRBD2. V lost 5 bases to trimming and J lost 7 bases; unmatched junction nucleotides: 4. The CDR3 is 12 amino acids. In germline, CDR1 is DFQATT, CDR2 SNEGSKA (reference sequence). Here the CDR3 DNA reads TGCAGTGCTTCGGGGGGGCTTAATGAGCAGTTCTTC. It specifies CSASGGLNEQFF.

This clonotype has a handful of counts. The genes are TRBV30 and TRBJ2-3; D unresolved. V shed 8 bases and J shed 2 bases, with 17 bases lying between them. Germline CDR1 reads GTSNPN; CDR2 reads SVGIG (reference sequence). The CDR3 totals 14 residues. The CDR3 sequence is CATYGTRNTDTQYF. The CDR3 region has the DNA TGTGCCACTTACGGAACCAGAAACACAGATACGCAGTATTTT.

The chain's CDR3 is CASSDSALATEQFF. The CDR3 coding sequence is TGCGCCAGCAGTGACTCCGCGCTAGCTACTGAGCAGTTCTTC. The chain joins TRBV10-2 to TRBJ2-1; D perhaps matches TRBD2 (5 bases). The V gene's germline CDR1 is WSHSY and CDR2 SAAADI. V was shortened by 3 bases and J by 9 bases, with 15 bases between the two germline ends. This CDR3 is built from 14 residues.

The rearrangement links TRBV12-3 or TRBV12-4 to TRBJ2-5, with D possibly being TRBD1 or TRBD2 (5 bases each). This CDR3 is built from 13 residues. Between the trimmed V and J ends, which lost 6 bases and 2 bases, there was a span of 10 bases. CDR3 sequence: CASRWDPQETQYF. Written as DNA, the CDR3 is TGTGCCAGCAGGTGGGACCCTCAAGAGACCCAGTACTTC.

With regard to this clonotype: An end of the junction differs from the germline gene, which may be a read error. The chain uses TRBV10-3 and TRBJ2-5; D remains unclear. The CDR3 is 13 amino acids. Germline CDR1 and CDR2: ENHRY and SYGVKD. The CDR3 DNA follows: TGTCCCATCAGTAAAGGTGCCGTAGAGACCCAGTACTTC. Protein sequence: CPISKGAVETQYF.

Notes on this clonotype: The conserved closing phenylalanine or tryptophan is absent in this CDR3, likely reflecting a read error. This sequence joins TRBV18 and TRBJ2-1; 11 nucleotides match TRBD2. Germline assignment: CDR1 KGHSH and CDR2 LQKENI. After removal of 3 bases from V and 6 bases from J, the junction contained 7 bases not matched to a gene. The CDR3 is 16 residues long. CDR3 sequence (DNA): TGTGCCAGCTCACCGTACGCCGGGACTAGCGGCAATGAGCAGTTCTTA. Its protein is CASSPYAGTSGNEQFL.